Shown below are 23 T cell receptor beta chains from a single sample sequenced in a study of spatial heterogeneity in lung cancer. Findings and limits, study-wide: Mutation counts in tumors were tracked by counts of expanded intratumoral alpha and beta TCRs.

Sample time point: sample taken at primary tumor resection. Their cognate antigens are unknown. In TCRdb, the 5' RACE reads were re-called with MiXCR into one record per CDR3 protein. The sample includes over 25,000 distinct CDR3 sequences, under 8.5% of them seen just once. The sample here was lung tumor tissue, taken at surgery. Receptors were obtained from a male donor with early-stage non-small cell lung cancer.

The sample holds many counts of this clonotype. This chain joins TRBV29-1 and TRBJ2-1, with 7 nucleotides matching TRBD1. Trimming at V came to 0 bases and at J to 7 bases, leaving 6 bases not matched to a gene. Germline CDR1 SQVTM, CDR2 ANQGSEA. The CDR3 has 14 amino acids. CDR3 DNA: TGCAGCGTTGAAGATTCGGGACAGAAAAATGAGCAGTTCTTC. Its protein product is CSVEDSGQKNEQFF.

Sample share makes this clonotype medium-sized (0.01 to 0.1%). The V call is TRBV12-3 or TRBV12-4, the J call TRBJ1-5; D is ambiguous. The CDR3 sequence is 14 residues long. The V and J ends lost 7 bases and 2 bases respectively, with 12 bases between them. The CDR3 bases are TGTGCCAGCACTCCAGGCGGAGGCAATCAGCCCCAGCATTTT. It translates to CASTPGGGNQPQHF.

This chain uses TRBV5-1 with TRBJ2-4; 7 bases are shared with TRBD1. Germline V gene data show CDR1 as SGHRS and CDR2 as YFSETQ. This CDR3 contains 17 residues. V lost 3 bases to trimming and J lost 1 base; unmatched junction nucleotides: 10. In DNA form, the CDR3 reads TGCGCCAGCAGCTCGGGACAGAGCCCTGGGGCCAAAAACATTCAGTACTTC. It codes for CASSSGQSPGAKNIQYF.

The chain couples TRBV20-1 to TRBJ2-2, with D uncertain. The CDR3 sequence is 12 residues long. Trimming stripped 8 bases from V and 1 base from J, with 8 bases between. Germline loops: CDR1 DFQATT, CDR2 SNEGSKA (reference sequence). The CDR3 region is CSTVGNTGELFF. In DNA, the CDR3 is TGCAGTACCGTTGGGAACACCGGGGAGCTGTTTTTT.

This chain's CDR3 is CASSPGSSGANVLTF. CDR3 DNA: TGTGCCAGCTCACCGGGGAGCTCTGGGGCCAACGTCCTGACTTTC. This chain joins TRBV18 and TRBJ2-6; a possible D gene is TRBD2 (5 bases). CDR1 is KGHSH, CDR2 LQKENI, per germline. The CDR3 is 15 amino acids. V shed 3 bases and J shed 0 bases, with 6 bases lying between them. Drawing the rest from reference TRBV18 and TRBJ2-6, the complete variable domain is NAGVMQNPRHLVRRRGQEARLRCSPMKGHSHVYWYRQLPEEGLKFMVYLQKENIIDESGMPKERFSAEFPKEGPSILRIQQVVRGDSAAYFCASSPGSSGANVLTFGAGSRLTVL.

This chain joins TRBV30 and TRBJ2-2, with a tentative D call TRBD1 (5 bases). This CDR3 spans 13 amino acids. V lost 1 base and J lost 3, with 6 bases in between. The germline gives CDR1 GTSNPN, CDR2 SVGIG (reference sequence). CDR3 sequence (DNA): TGTGCCTGGAGTGAGGGGTACACCGGGGAGCTGTTTTTT. Amino acid sequence: CAWSEGYTGELFF. Full variable domain (remainder filled in from reference TRBV30 and TRBJ2-2): SQTIHQWPATLVQPVGSPLSLECTVEGTSNPNLYWYRQAAGRGLQLLFYSVGIGQISSEVPQNLSASRPQDRQFILSSKKLLLSDSGFYLCAWSEGYTGELFFGEGSRLTVL.

This clonotype was counted at least ten times. The chain couples TRBV7-2 to TRBJ2-7; 7 nucleotides line up with TRBD1. The CDR3 runs to 15 residues. The germline V gene encodes CDR1 SGHTA and CDR2 FQGNSA. V trimming: 6 bases; J trimming: 2 bases; junction bases outside the gene matches: 10. The CDR3 DNA reads as TGTGCCAGCAGACGAGACAGGGCGATAACCTACGAGCAGTACTTC. Translation gives CASRRDRAITYEQYF.

There are many counts of this clonotype. The DNA of the CDR3 is TGTGCCAGCAGCGTAGCTAGAAGAGATACGCAGTATTTT. The encoded protein is CASSVARRDTQYF. This chain links TRBV9 with TRBJ2-3; D is undetermined. Germline values: CDR1 SGDLS, CDR2 YYNGEE. This CDR3 has 13 residues. V lost 0 bases and J lost 5, with 7 bases in between.

In its sample, this clonotype was seen many times. This chain connects TRBV28 to TRBJ2-2, with TRBD1 matching over 8 bases. The germline gives CDR1 MDHEN, CDR2 SYDVKM. There are 14 residues in the CDR3. V shed 6 bases and J 3 bases; nucleotides not matched to a gene: 3. The CDR3 loop reads CASRKTGDTGELFF. Here the CDR3 DNA reads TGTGCCAGCAGGAAGACAGGGGACACCGGGGAGCTGTTTTTT.

This clonotype was seen many times. The V and J genes are TRBV6-1 and TRBJ1-6; tentatively, D is TRBD1 (6 bases). V shed 5 bases and J shed 3 bases, with 11 bases lying between them. CDR3 length: 15 residues. Germline V CDR1 and CDR2: MNHNS, SASEGT. CDR3 sequence: CASSPQGIYNSPLHF. The CDR3 coding sequence is TGTGCCAGCAGTCCGCAGGGGATCTATAATTCACCCCTCCACTTT.

V gene TRBV18 combines with J gene TRBJ1-1; D gene ambiguous. The CDR3 runs 13 residues. Trimming left V 3 bases short and J 1 base short, with 6 bases between. Germline assignment: CDR1 KGHSH and CDR2 LQKENI. This chain's CDR3 is CASSPLQNTEAFF. As DNA, the CDR3 is TGTGCCAGCTCACCTTTACAGAACACTGAAGCTTTCTTT.

The chain combines TRBV6-2 or TRBV6-3 with TRBJ1-5; 9 nucleotides line up with TRBD1. With 5 bases clipped from V and 2 bases from J, the junction kept 10 bases outside the gene matches. Looked up from germline, CDR1 is MNHEY and CDR2 is SVGEGT. The CDR3 has 17 residues. The DNA for the CDR3 is TGTGCCAGCAGTAAAGGACAGGGGATCCTACGCAATCAGCCCCAGCATTTT. This translates into CASSKGQGILRNQPQHF.

This clonotype is labeled as medium-sized. The chain recombines TRBV4-3 with TRBJ2-2; no clear D gene. Germline V gene sequence: CDR1 LGHNA, CDR2 YSLEER. Trimming took off 1 base at V and 1 base at J, with 4 bases between the two ends. This CDR3 is 14 amino acids long. The CDR3 spells CASSQVVNTGELFF. DNA of the CDR3: TGCGCCAGCAGCCAAGTAGTGAACACCGGGGAGCTGTTTTTT.

There are a few counts of this clonotype. The chain carries TRBV2 and TRBJ1-1, with a weak D call TRBD1 (6 bases). This CDR3 has 13 residues. Trimming cost V 5 bases and J 6 bases, with 13 bases left between them. Germline V gene sequence: CDR1 SNHLY, CDR2 FYNNEI. Here the CDR3 reads CASSIQGYSEAFF. The CDR3 DNA reads TGTGCCAGCAGTATACAGGGATACTCTGAAGCTTTCTTT.

The chain recombines TRBV6-9 with TRBJ2-7; D may correspond to TRBD1 or TRBD2 (5 bases each). The CDR3 is made up of 18 amino acids. V gave up 6 bases and J gave up 1 base, with 25 bases separating them. Germline V CDR1 and CDR2: MNHGY, SVAAGI. CDR3 nucleotide sequence: TGTGCCAGCAGCTCGCAAAACGGGGCCAGGGTGGGGTCCTACGAGCAGTACTTC. Translation gives CASSSQNGARVGSYEQYF.

The V call is TRBV6-2 or TRBV6-3, the J call TRBJ2-3; 13 bases line up with TRBD2. Trimming removed 4 bases from V and 4 bases from J; junction bases left unmatched: 5. The CDR3 contains 16 residues. Per the germline V gene, CDR1 is MNHEY and CDR2 is SVGEGT. The CDR3 bases are TGTGCCAGCAGTTCGGGACTAGCGGGGAGATCAGATACGCAGTATTTT. Its translation: CASSSGLAGRSDTQYF.

This clonotype has at least ten counts. This rearrangement joins TRBV7-2 to TRBJ1-5; D is possibly TRBD1 (6 bases). Per the germline V gene, CDR1 is SGHTA and CDR2 is FQGNSA. The CDR3 length is 15 residues. The V and J ends lost 5 bases and 0 bases respectively, with 11 bases between them. The CDR3 DNA reads as TGTGCCAGCAGCCCCGGGGGGGCTAGCAATCAGCCCCAGCATTTT. Protein: CASSPGGASNQPQHF.

The V gene is TRBV19, the J gene TRBJ2-3; TRBD1 is a possible D gene (5 bases). The CDR3 is made up of 15 amino acids. V shed 4 bases and J shed 1 base, with 12 bases lying between them. Germline assignment: CDR1 LNHDA and CDR2 SQIVND (reference sequence). CDR3 residues: CASSKMTAGTDTQYF. CDR3 DNA sequence: TGTGCCAGTAGTAAAATGACAGCCGGCACAGATACGCAGTATTTT.

This clonotype appeared many times. This chain connects TRBV11-2 to TRBJ2-7; D unclear. Germline V gene sequence: CDR1 SGHAT, CDR2 FQNNGV. V was pared by 5 bases and J by 0 bases, with 2 bases between. The CDR3 has 11 amino acids. In DNA form, the CDR3 reads TGTGCCAGCAGCGTCTCCTACGAGCAGTACTTC. Translation gives CASSVSYEQYF.

This clonotype has only a few counts. CDR3 loop: CALRAGGPDNEQFF. The CDR3, as DNA: TGTGCCCTTAGAGCGGGGGGGCCCGACAATGAGCAGTTCTTC. The V gene is TRBV28, the J gene TRBJ2-1, with 10 bases fitting TRBD2. V was pared by 11 bases and J by 5 bases, with 9 bases of the junction left unmatched. Germline V gives CDR1 MDHEN, CDR2 SYDVKM. This CDR3 spans 14 amino acids.

The rearrangement uses TRBV20-1 and TRBJ1-1; no firm D call. V was pared by 0 bases and J by 7 bases, with 15 bases between. The length of the CDR3 is 14 residues. The germline V gene has CDR1 DFQATT and CDR2 SNEGSKA (reference sequence). CDR3 protein: CSARDLVSGVEAFF. Here the CDR3 DNA reads TGCAGTGCTAGAGATCTGGTTAGCGGGGTTGAAGCTTTCTTT.

The V gene is TRBV28, the J gene TRBJ1-4; TRBD1 might be the D (5 bases). V gave up 5 bases and J gave up 5 bases, with 21 bases separating them. The germline gives CDR1 MDHEN, CDR2 SYDVKM. This CDR3 region has 17 residues. The CDR3 loop is CASSPTLNRWLNEKLFF. CDR3 bases: TGTGCCAGCAGTCCGACCCTGAACAGGTGGTTAAATGAAAAACTGTTTTTT.

This clonotype was counted at least ten times. The chain carries TRBV18 and TRBJ2-7; no definite D call. In germline, CDR1 is KGHSH, CDR2 LQKENI. This CDR3 region has 13 residues. V lost 6 bases to trimming and J lost 6 bases, with 15 bases between them. The CDR3 DNA reads as TGTGCCAGCTCCCAGATAGACTGGGGCGAGCAGTACTTC. This sequence encodes CASSQIDWGEQYF.